A selection of T cell receptor beta chains follows, all from one sample in a study of cytomegalovirus exposure and HLA in healthy donors. Method: immunoSEQ multiplex PCR; TCRdb's copy keeps in-frame clones and lacks some. The table has approximately 150,000 clones, 84% seen once. The sequenced material came from PBMCs. The receptors shown here come from a man aged 30-40 years in good health and CMV-seronegative. The conserved cysteine and the conserved F or W are not part of the CDR3 here.

CDR3 length,V gene,CDR3 protein
14,TRBV5-1,ASSFGLESGANVLT
11,TRBV7-9,ASSLDKGYGYT
12,TRBV6-5,ASSYSLGGGEAF
12,TRBV5-6,ASSFLGDQETQY
14,TRBV30,AWQEPRTSISYEQY
16,TRBV14,ASSPKRGVYGPIHPLH
14,TRBV6-1,ASSEARTERGYEQY
10,TRBV30,AWSPGITEAF
14,TRBV29-1,SVEDIRTGGDTEAF
12,TRBV18,ASSSGQGDEKLF
12,TRBV19,ASSPIQGNTEAF
13,TRBV5-1,ASSALQGPNEKLF
12,TRBV5-1,ASSWGTATYEQY
11,TRBV7-2,ASSLRTGYGYT
12,TRBV19,ASTPSGRGLEQY
15,TRBV5-8,ASSSKPTGWSQETQY
13,TRBV7-3,ASSPRLASADTQY
15,TRBV11-2,ASSLIRGGRATDTQY
13,TRBV6-1,ASSQSTGGGTEAF
11,TRBV11-3,ASSLGQSSPLH
13,TRBV7-6,ASSELAGGPYEQY
13,TRBV9,ASSRRWGESYEQF
13,TRBV11-3,ASSHITSGRGEQY
11,TRBV4-1,AVAGALYNEQF
10,TRBV9,ASSPPGQGYT
13,TRBV21-1,ASSEQGARTDTQY
9,TRBV30,AWSVLFEAF
13,TRBV6-5,ASSSSSGFTGELF
21,TRBV5-1,ASSLRLQGTSGGAESSYNEQF
11,TRBV10-3,AISDKRFYEQY
12,TRBV5-4,ASSLVGGGNGYT
9,TRBV27,ASSLYNEQF
13,TRBV4-1,ASSLPKAAYNEQF
17,TRBV30,AWSVGRGRGGATYNEQF
11,TRBV19,ASRWDISSPLH
15,TRBV6-1,ASSELWLASVTDTQY
12,TRBV19,ASSPRDNSYEQY
8,TRBV29-1,TFRDTEAF
13,TRBV7-9,ASSLASQENTEAF
14,TRBV6-5,ASSSRGVANTGELF
18,TRBV5-1,ASSCIGKDEGDSPAETQY
15,TRBV4-1,ASSQDEAPDRGYEQY
11,TRBV6-6,ASTLGWGQGYT
13,TRBV6-5,ASRLTGTTPYEQY
12,TRBV18,ASSLTESIGTQY
13,TRBV11-2,ASSLAPGGHNEQF
13,TRBV5-6,ASSHWGTIYNEQF
12,TRBV28,ASSLSEWGQPQH
14,TRBV2,ASSLTTSTGLETQY
15,TRBV5-6,ASSLGPLPGRGNIQY
13,TRBV18,ASSPTGKSSYEQY
13,TRBV7-3,ASSLGTGAFDEQF
13,TRBV5-6,ASSGPELLNEKLF
12,TRBV28,ASSLTGGRLGYT
11,TRBV4-1,ASSRGPATEAF
14,TRBV7-9,ASSLWLAGTYNEQF
12,TRBV30,ARSTGTGPYEQY
11,TRBV10-1,ASTGNSGNTIY
14,TRBV7-9,SSDGGAGGLNTEAF
14,TRBV5-1,ASSLGIQGTNEKLF